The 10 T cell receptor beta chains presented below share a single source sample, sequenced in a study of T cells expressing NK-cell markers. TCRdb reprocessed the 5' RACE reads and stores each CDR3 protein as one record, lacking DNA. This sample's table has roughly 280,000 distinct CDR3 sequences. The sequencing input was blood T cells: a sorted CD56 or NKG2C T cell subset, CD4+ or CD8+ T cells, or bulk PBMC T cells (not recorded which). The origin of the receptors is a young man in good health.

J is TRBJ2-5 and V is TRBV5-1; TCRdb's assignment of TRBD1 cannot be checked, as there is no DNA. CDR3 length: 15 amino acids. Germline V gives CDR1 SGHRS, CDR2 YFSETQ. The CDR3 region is CASSLTTGSEETQYF.

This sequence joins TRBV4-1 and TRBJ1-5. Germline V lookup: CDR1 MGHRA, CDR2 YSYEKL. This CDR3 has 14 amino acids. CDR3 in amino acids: CASSLAPSNQPQHF.

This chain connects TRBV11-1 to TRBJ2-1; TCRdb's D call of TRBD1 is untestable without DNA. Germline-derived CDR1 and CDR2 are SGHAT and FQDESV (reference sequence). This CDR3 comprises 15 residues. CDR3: CASSFQGMPRDEQFF.

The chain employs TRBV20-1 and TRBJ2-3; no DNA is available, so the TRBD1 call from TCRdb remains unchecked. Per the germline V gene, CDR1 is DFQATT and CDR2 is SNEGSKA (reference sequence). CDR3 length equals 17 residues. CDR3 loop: CSARGPPGQGGSDTQYF.

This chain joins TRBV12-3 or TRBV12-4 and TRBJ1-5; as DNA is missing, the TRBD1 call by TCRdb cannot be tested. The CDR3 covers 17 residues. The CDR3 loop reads CASSLTGQGARNQPQHF.

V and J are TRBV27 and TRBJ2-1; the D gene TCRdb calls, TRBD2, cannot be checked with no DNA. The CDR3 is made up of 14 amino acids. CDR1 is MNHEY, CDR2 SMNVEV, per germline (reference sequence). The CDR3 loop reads CASSLFGRADEQFF.

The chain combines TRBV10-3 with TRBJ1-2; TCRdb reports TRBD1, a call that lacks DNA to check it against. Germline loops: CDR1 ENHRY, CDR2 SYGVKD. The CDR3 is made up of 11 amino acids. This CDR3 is CASAQGDGYTF.

Here the CDR3 reads CASRGLRQETQYF. This sequence joins TRBV11-2 and TRBJ2-5; checking the TCRdb D call of TRBD1 is not possible without DNA. CDR1 is SGHAT, CDR2 FQNNGV, per germline. This CDR3 is built from 13 residues.

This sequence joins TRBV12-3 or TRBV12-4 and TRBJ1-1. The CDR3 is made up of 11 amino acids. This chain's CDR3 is CASTGAGGAFF.

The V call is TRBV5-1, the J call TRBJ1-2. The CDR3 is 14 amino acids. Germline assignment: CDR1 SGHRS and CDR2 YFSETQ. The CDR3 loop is CASSLEALASGYTF.